This T cell receptor beta chain was recovered during a study of CD8 T cells in Susac syndrome. FACS enriched CD8+ TEMRA cells, while bulk CD8+ and CD4+ were negatively isolated. An input of about 0.5 to 1 ug of RNA was subjected to reverse transcription using random hexamers. The amplification used immunoSEQ multiplex PCR on TCR beta CDR3; it spanned 54 Vbeta and 13 Jbeta. Via MiXCR, TCRdb re-called the immunoSEQ multiplex PCR reads, giving one row per CDR3 protein. Counted here are 160,000 or so distinct CDR3 sequences, 94% occurring once; the ten biggest clones make up more than 0.2%. Germline V gives CDR1 SSHAT, CDR2 FNYEAQ (reference sequence). The V and J ends lost 5 bases and 4 bases respectively, with 15 bases between them. There are 14 residues in the CDR3.

The specimen sequenced was CD8+ T cells from PBMCs. The chain links TRBV7-7 to TRBJ2-7; D possibly corresponds to TRBD2 (6 bases). This sequence originates from a human donor with multiple sclerosis. CDR3: CASSEEGRAYEQYF. The CDR3 DNA is TGTGCCAGCAGCGAGGAGGGCAGGGCATACGAGCAGTACTTC. The whole variable domain, remainder taken from reference TRBV7-7 and TRBJ2-7, is GAGVSQSPRYKVTKRGQDVTLRCDPISSHATLYWYQQALGQGPEFLTYFNYEAQPDKSGLPSDRFSAERPEGSISTLTIQRTEQRDSAMYRCASSEEGRAYEQYFGPGTRLTVT.